The clone carrying this T cell receptor (beta chain) was observed a handful of times. Its matching antigen is unknown. The data were taken from a study of human T cells and chemical hapten exposure. About the research overall: Diphenylcyclopropenone, dosed weekly to the scalp, was given to patients throughout the roughly 25-week study. How much TCR each sample yielded varied, mostly because pooled library volumes differed slightly. Regarding the study as a whole: Expanded TCRs made up significantly more big CDR3 similarity clusters than controls did. DPC sensitization did not alter TCRs above 1 in 1000 frequency.

The sample's time point: patch test 1, 2 weeks after DPC sensitization. Treatment meaning: therapeutic diphenylcyclopropenone sensitization with weekly scalp DPC. TCRdb passed the RACE reads through MiXCR, listing each CDR3 protein once. In the table there are 180,000 or so distinct CDR3 sequences, more than 20% of which are singletons. Per the germline V gene, CDR1 is MNHEY and CDR2 is SVGAGI. Trimming pared 9 bases from V and 1 base from J, leaving 12 bases between. The CDR3 has 13 residues. Sequencing was performed on whole blood, taken in connection with sensitization to the hapten diphenylcyclopropenone (DPC). The chain recombines TRBV6-5 with TRBJ1-1; tentatively, D is TRBD1 (5 bases). The receptor's source is a woman aged 50 to 60 with alopecia areata. Some clones in this sample may be carry-over from other donors' samples. The CDR3 DNA follows: TGTGCCAGTATCAGGGAAGGGAACACTGAAGCTTTCTTT. Protein: CASIREGNTEAFF.